This entry concerns a single T cell receptor (beta chain). Its target is unknown. TCRdb keeps only in-frame clones here, not all; method: immunoSEQ multiplex PCR. The table has under 150,000 clones, roughly 90% seen once; the top ten hold roughly 0.61%. The record originates from a study of a mutant IDH1 vaccine in newly diagnosed glioma. On the study more broadly: At weeks 1, 3, 5, 7, 11, 15, 19 and 23, patients received a vaccination, eight in all. Treated patients were roughly 60% male, approximately 40% female, mean age about 41 years.

Time point reported: week 11, during vaccination. With topical imiquimod, each dose of the vaccine consisted of 300 ug of mutant IDH1 20-mer peptide. The source material was PBMCs, sampled from a glioma patient whose treatment included an IDH1 peptide vaccine. The clonotype was recovered from a woman aged 45-65 years with glioma.

The CDR3 here is CASSLQETQYF. CDR3 sequence (DNA): TGTGCCAGCAGCCTTCAAGAGACCCAGTACTTC. This chain uses TRBV25-1 with TRBJ2-5; no reliable D call. The germline V gene encodes CDR1 MGHDK and CDR2 SYGVNS. The V gene lost 6 bases and the J gene lost 2 bases, with 4 bases spanning the gap. The CDR3 consists of 11 residues.